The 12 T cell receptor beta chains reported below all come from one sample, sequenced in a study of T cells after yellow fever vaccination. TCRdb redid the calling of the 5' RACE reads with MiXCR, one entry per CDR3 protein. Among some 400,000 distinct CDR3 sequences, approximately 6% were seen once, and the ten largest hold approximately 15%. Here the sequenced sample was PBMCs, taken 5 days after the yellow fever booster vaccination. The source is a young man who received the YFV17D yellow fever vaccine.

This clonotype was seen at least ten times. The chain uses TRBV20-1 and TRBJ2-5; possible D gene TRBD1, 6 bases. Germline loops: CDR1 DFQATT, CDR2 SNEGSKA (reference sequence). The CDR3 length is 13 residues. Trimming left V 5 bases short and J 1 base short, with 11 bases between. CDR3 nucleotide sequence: TGCAGTGCTCTAAGGGACATCCAAGAGACCCAGTACTTC. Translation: CSALRDIQETQYF.

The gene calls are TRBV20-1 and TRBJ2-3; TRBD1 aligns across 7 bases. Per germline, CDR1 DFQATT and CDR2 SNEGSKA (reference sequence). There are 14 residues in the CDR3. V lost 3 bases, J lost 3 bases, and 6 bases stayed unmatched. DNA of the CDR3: TGCAGTGCTAGTCTACAGGGGTTAACAGATACGCAGTATTTT. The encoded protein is CSASLQGLTDTQYF.

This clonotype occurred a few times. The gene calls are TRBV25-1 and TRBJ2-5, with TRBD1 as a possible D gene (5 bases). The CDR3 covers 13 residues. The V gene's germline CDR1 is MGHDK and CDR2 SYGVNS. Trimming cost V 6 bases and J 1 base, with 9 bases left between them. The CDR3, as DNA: TGTGCCAGCAGAGCCGACAGCCAAGAGACCCAGTACTTC. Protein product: CASRADSQETQYF.

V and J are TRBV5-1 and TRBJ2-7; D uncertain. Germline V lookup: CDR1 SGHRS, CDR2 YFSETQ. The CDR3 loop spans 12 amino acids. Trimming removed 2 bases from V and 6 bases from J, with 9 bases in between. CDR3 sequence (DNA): TGCGCCAGCAGCTTTTATGGTTCCGAGCAGTACTTC. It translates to CASSFYGSEQYF.

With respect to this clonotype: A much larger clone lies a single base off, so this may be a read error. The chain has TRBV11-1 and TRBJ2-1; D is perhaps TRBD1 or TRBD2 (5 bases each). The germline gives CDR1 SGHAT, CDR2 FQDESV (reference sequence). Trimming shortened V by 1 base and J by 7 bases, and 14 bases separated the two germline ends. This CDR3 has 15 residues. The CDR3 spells CASSLGGALWNEQFF. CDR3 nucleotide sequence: TGTGCCAGCAGCTTAGGAGGGGCCCTCTGGAATGAGCAGTTCTTC. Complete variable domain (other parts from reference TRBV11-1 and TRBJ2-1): EAEVAQSPRYKITEKSQAVAFWCDPISGHATLYWYRQILGQGPELLVQFQDESVVDDSQLPKDRFSAERLKGVDSTLKIQPAELGDSAMYLCASSLGGALWNEQFFGPGTRLTVL.

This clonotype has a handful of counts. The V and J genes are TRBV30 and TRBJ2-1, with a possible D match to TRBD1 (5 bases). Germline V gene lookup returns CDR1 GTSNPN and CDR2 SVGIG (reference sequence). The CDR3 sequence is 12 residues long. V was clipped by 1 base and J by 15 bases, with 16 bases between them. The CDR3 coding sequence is TGTGCCTGGAGTGGAGGACAAGCCGGGCCGTTCTTC. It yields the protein CAWSGGQAGPFF.

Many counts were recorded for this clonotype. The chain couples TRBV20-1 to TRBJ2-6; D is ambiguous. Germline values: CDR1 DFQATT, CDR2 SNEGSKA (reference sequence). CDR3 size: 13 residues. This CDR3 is CSPHRPGANVLTF. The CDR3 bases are TGCAGCCCTCACCGACCTGGGGCCAACGTCCTGACTTTC.

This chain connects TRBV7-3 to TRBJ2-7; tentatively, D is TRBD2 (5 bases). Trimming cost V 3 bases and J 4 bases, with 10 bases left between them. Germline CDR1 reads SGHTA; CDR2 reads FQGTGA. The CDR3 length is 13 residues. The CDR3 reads CASSLFEGYEQYF. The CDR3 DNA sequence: TGTGCCAGCAGCTTGTTCGAGGGATACGAGCAGTACTTC.

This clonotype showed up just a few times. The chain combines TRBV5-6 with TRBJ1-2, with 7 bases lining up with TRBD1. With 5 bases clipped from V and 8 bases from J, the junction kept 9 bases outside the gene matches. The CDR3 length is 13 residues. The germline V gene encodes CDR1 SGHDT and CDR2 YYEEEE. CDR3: CASRARGPGGYTF. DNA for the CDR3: TGTGCCAGCAGGGCGAGGGGGCCGGGGGGCTACACCTTC. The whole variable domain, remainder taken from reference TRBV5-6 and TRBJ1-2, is DAGVTQSPTHLIKTRGQQVTLRCSPKSGHDTVSWYQQALGQGPQFIFQYYEEEERQRGNFPDRFSGHQFPNYSSELNVNALLLGDSALYLCASRARGPGGYTFGSGTRLTVV.

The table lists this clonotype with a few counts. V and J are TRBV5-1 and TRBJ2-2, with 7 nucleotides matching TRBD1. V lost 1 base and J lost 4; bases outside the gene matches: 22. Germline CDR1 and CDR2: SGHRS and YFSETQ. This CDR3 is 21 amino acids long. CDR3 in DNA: TGCGCCAGCAGCTTGAGGGGGCCCCCCGGGGCTTCGAGGGAGATCACCGGGGAGCTGTTTTTT. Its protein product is CASSLRGPPGASREITGELFF.

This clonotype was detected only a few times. The CDR3 bases are TGCAGCGGGGAAAAGGGGGCAGATACGCAGTATTTT. It yields the protein CSGEKGADTQYF. The gene calls are TRBV29-1 and TRBJ2-3; a weak D match, TRBD1 (6 bases). V lost 7 bases to trimming and J lost 4 bases, with 12 bases between them. CDR3 size: 12 residues. Germline-derived CDR1 and CDR2 are SQVTM and ANQGSEA.

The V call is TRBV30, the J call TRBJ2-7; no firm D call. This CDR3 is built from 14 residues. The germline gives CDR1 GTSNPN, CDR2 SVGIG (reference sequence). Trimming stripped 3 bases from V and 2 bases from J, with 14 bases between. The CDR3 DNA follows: TGTGCCTGGAGGTCCCGCGCGTCTACCTACGAGCAGTACTTC. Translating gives CAWRSRASTYEQYF. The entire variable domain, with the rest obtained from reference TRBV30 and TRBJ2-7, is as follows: SQTIHQWPATLVQPVGSPLSLECTVEGTSNPNLYWYRQAAGRGLQLLFYSVGIGQISSEVPQNLSASRPQDRQFILSSKKLLLSDSGFYLCAWRSRASTYEQYFGPGTRLTVT.